What follows describes a single TCR beta chain. Its antigen is unknown. The CDR3 is 14 residues long. The germline CDR1 and CDR2 sequences are SNHLY and FYNNEI. Trimming shortened V by 8 bases and J by 0 bases, and 11 bases separated the two germline ends. Profiling relied on immunoSEQ multiplex PCR, and the TCRdb table lists in-frame clones only, not all of them. The repertoire holds about 70,000 clones, with 85% to 90% as singletons. Peripheral blood came from all dose cohorts at three timepoints. This sample is drawn from a study of OX40 agonist ivuxolimab in advanced cancers. Study information: The eligibility criteria allowed prior anti-PD-1, anti-PD-L1 or anti-CTLA-4 therapy, and around 40% had some.

Broader study findings: Clonal expansion from baseline to week 6 occurred in both CD4+ and CD8+ T cells.

The specimen was CD4+ or CD8+ T cells sorted from blood, collected in a trial of the OX40 agonist ivuxolimab. The TCR was taken from an adult with an advanced solid tumor such as melanoma, head and neck, liver or kidney cancer. V is TRBV2 and J is TRBJ1-3; possibly TRBD1 for D (6 bases). CDR3 amino acids: CASLRGLSGNTIYF. The CDR3 region has the DNA TGTGCCAGCCTCAGGGGTCTCTCTGGAAACACCATATATTTT.